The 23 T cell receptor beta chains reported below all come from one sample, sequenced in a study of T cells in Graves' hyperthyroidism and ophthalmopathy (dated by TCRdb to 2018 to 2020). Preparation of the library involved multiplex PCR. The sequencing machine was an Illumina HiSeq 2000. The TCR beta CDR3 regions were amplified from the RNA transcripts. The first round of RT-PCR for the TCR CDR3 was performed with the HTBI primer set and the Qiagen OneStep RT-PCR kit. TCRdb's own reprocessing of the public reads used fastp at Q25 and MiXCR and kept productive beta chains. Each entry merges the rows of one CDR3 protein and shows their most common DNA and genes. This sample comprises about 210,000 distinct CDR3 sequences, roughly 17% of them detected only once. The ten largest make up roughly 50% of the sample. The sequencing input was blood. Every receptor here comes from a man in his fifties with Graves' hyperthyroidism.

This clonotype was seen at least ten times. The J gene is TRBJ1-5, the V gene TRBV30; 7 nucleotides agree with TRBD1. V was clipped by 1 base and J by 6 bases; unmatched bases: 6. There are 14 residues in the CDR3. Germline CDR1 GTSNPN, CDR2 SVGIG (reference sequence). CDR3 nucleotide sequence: TGTGCCTGGAGTGCCGAACAGGGGCCTCAGCCCCAGCATTTT. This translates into CAWSAEQGPQPQHF.

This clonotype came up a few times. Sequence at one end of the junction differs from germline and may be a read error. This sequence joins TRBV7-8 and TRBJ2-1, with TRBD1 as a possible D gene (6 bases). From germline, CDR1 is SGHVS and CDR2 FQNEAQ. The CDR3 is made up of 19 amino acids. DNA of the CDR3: TGTGCCAGCAGCTTTAGAGTCAGGGGCGAGGGTAGCTCCTACAATGAGCAGCTCTTC. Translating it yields CASSFRVRGEGSSYNEQLF.

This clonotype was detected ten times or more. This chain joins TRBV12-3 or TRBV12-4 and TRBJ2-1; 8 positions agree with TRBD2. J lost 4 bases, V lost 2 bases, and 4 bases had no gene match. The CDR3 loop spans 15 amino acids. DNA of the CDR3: TGTGCCAGCAGTTTAAGAGCGGGGGTGTACAATGAGCAGTTCTTC. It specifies CASSLRAGVYNEQFF.

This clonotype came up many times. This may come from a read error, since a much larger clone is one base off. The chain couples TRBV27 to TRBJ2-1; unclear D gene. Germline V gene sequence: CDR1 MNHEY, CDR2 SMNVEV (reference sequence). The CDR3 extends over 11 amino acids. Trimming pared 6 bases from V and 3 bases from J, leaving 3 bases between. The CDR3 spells CASSHYNEQFF. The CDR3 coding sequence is TGTGCCAGCAGCCACTACAATGAGCAGTTCTTC.

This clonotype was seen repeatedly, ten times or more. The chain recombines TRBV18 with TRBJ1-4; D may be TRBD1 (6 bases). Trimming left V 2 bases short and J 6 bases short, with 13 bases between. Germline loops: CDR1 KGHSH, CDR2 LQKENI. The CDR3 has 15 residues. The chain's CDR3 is CASSPATGSDEKLFF. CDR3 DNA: TGTGCCAGCTCACCAGCCACAGGGTCGGATGAAAAACTGTTTTTT.

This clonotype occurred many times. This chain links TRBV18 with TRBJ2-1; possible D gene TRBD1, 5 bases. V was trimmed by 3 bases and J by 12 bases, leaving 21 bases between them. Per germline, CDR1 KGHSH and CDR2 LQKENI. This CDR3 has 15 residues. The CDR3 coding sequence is TGTGCCAGCTCACCCCCATCACGACAGTCGAGTGGGCAGTTCTTC. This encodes CASSPPSRQSSGQFF.

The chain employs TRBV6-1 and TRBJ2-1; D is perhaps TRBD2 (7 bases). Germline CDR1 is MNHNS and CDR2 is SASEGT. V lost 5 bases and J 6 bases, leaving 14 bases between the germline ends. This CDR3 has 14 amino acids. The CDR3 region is CASSWEGGGNEQFF. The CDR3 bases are TGTGCCAGCAGTTGGGAGGGGGGGGGCAATGAGCAGTTCTTC.

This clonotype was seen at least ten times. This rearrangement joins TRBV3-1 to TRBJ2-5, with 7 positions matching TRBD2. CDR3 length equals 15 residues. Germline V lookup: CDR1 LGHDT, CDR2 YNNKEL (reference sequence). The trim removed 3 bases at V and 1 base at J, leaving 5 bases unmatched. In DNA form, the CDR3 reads TGTGCCAGCAGCCACCTGAGGACTAGCCAAGAGACCCAGTACTTC. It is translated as CASSHLRTSQETQYF.

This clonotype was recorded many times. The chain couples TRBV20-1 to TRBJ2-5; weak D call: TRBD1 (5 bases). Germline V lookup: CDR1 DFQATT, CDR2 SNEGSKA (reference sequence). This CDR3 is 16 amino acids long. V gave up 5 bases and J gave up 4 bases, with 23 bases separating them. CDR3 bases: TGCAGTGCTCGTCCGACAAGGGGCCGTGTGGGAGAGACCCAGTACTTC. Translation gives CSARPTRGRVGETQYF.

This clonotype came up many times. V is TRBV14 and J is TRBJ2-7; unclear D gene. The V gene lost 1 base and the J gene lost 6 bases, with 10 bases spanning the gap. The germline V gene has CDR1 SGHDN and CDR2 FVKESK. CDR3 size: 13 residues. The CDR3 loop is CASSQGLGSEQYF. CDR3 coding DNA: TGTGCCAGCAGCCAAGGCTTGGGAAGCGAGCAGTACTTC.

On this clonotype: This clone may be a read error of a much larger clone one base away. The CDR3 nucleotides are TGTGTCACCAGTCAACAGGATGTCTTTAGGAACGAGCAGTACTTC. Amino acid sequence: CVTSQQDVFRNEQYF. The V call is TRBV15, the J call TRBJ2-7; maybe TRBD1 (5 bases). The CDR3 runs to 15 residues. Germline V gene sequence: CDR1 LNHNV, CDR2 YYDKDF (reference sequence). The full variable domain, with the rest looked up from reference TRBV15 and TRBJ2-7, is DAMVIQNPRYQVTQFGKPVTLSCSQTLNHNVMYWYQQKSSQAPKLLFHYYDKDFNNEADTPDNFQSRRPNTSFCFLDIRSPGLGDTAMYLCVTSQQDVFRNEQYFGPGTRLTVT.

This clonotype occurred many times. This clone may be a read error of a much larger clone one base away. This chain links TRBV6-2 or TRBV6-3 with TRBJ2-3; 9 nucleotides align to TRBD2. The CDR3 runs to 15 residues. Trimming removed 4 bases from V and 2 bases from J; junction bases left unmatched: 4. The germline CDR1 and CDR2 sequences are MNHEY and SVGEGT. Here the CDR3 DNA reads TGTGCCAGCAGTTCGCTAGCGGGAAACACAGATACGCAGTATTTT. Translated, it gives CASSSLAGNTDTQYF.

CDR3 loop: CASSPRSGYNYGYTF. The CDR3 bases are TGCGCCAGCAGCCCCCGGTCAGGATATAACTATGGCTACACCTTC. The V call is TRBV4-3, the J call TRBJ1-2; D unclear. V was pared by 4 bases and J by 1 base, with 13 bases between. The CDR3 runs to 15 residues. Germline loops: CDR1 LGHNA, CDR2 YSLEER.

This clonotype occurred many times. The CDR3 protein is CASSRIGSGNTIYF. CDR3 nucleotides: TGTGCCAGCAGCCGGATTGGGTCTGGAAACACCATATATTTT. The chain carries TRBV5-6 and TRBJ1-3; no definite D call. Trimming pared 4 bases from V and 1 base from J, leaving 9 bases between. Germline lookup yields CDR1 SGHDT and CDR2 YYEEEE. This CDR3 region has 14 residues.

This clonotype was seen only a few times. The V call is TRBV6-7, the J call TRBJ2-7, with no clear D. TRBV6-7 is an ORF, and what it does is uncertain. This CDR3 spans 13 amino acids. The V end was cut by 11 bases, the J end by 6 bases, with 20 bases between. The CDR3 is CAGPHEYRSEQYF. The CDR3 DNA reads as TGTGCCGGACCACACGAGTATAGATCCGAGCAGTACTTC.

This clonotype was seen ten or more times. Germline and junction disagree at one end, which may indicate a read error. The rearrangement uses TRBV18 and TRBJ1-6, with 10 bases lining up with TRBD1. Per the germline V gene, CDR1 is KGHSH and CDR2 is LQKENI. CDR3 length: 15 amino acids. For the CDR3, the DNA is TGTGCCAGCTCACAACAGGGACAGGGGAATTCTCCCCTCCACTTT. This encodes CASSQQGQGNSPLHF.

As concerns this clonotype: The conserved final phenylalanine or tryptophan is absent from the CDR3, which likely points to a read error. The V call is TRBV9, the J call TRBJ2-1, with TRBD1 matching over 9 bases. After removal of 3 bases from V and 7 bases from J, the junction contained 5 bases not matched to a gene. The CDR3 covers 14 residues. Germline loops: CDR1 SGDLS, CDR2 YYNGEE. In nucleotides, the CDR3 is TGTGCCAGCAGCGACGGGACAGGGAGTAATGAGCAGTTCCTC. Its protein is CASSDGTGSNEQFL.

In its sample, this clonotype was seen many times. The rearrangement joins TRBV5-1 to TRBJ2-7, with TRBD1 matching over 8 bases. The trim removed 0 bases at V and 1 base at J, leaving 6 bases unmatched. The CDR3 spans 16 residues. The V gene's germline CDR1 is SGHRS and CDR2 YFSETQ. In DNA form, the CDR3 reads TGCGCCAGCAGCTTGGCCCCCGGGACAGGATCCTACGAGCAGTACTTC. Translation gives CASSLAPGTGSYEQYF.

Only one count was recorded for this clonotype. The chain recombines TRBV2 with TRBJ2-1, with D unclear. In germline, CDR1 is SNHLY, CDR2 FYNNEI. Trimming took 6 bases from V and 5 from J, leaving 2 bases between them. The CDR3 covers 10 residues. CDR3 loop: CASRDNEQFF. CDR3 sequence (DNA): TGTGCCAGCAGGGACAATGAGCAGTTCTTC.

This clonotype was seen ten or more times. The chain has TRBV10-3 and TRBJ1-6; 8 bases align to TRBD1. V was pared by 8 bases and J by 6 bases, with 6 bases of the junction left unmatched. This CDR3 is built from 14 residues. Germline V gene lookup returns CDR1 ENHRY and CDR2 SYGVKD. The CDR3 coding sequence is TGTGCCATCGGGGTTGGACAGGGTAATTCACCCCTCCACTTT. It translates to CAIGVGQGNSPLHF.

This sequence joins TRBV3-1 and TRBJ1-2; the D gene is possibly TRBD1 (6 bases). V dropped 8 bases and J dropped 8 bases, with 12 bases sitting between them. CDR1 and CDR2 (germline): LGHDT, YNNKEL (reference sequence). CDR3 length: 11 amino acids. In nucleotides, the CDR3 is TGTGCCAGCCGCGGGACACAGGGCTACACCTTC. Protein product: CASRGTQGYTF.

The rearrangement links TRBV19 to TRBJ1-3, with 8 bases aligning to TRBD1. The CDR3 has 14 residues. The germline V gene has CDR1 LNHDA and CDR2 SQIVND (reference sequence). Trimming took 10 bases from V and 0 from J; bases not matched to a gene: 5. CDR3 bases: TGTGCCACCCGGACAGGGCACTCTGGAAACACCATATATTTT. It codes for CATRTGHSGNTIYF. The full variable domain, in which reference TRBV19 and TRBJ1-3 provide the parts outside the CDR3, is DGGITQSPKYLFRKEGQNVTLSCEQNLNHDAMYWYRQDPGQGLRLIYYSQIVNDFQKGDIAEGYSVSREKKESFPLTVTSAQKNPTAFYLCATRTGHSGNTIYFGEGSWLTVV.

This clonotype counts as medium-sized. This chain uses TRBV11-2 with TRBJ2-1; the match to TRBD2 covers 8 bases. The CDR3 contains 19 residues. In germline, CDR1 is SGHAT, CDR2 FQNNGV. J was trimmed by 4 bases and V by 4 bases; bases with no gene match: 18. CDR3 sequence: CASSSYKGREGPGYNEQFF. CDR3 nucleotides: TGTGCCAGCAGCTCCTACAAGGGACGGGAGGGCCCTGGGTACAATGAGCAGTTCTTC.